This is a list of T cell receptor beta chains from one sample in a study of T cell changes during pregnancy in multiple sclerosis. Assay used: immunoSEQ multiplex PCR; TCRdb lists only in-frame clones, some missing. Here the sample spans approximately 90,000 clones, roughly 92% being singletons. Here the sequenced sample was peripheral blood, taken after pregnancy. The receptors were gathered from a female donor with multiple sclerosis, enrolled in a pregnancy study. Each CDR3 is given with its conserved first and last residue. The D gene is left open where the match is weak. Size tells how often a clone was seen (once, few, many) or the class of an expanded clone, and some rows leave it out.

J gene | CDR3 length | clone size | V gene | D gene | CDR3 protein | CDR3 DNA
TRBJ1-6 | 17 | . | TRBV7-9 | TRBD1 | CASSSALTGGNNSPLHF | TGTGCCAGCAGCTCCGCCCTGACAGGGGGCAATAATTCACCCCTCCACTTT
TRBJ1-1 | 18 | . | TRBV18 | TRBD1 | CASSRGQGALGVNTEAFF | TGTGCCAGCTCACGGGGACAGGGGGCCCTCGGGGTGAACACTGAAGCTTTCTTT
TRBJ1-1 | 15 | . | TRBV4-1 | TRBD1 | CASSPAGGADTEAFF | TGCGCCAGCAGCCCAGCAGGGGGCGCGGACACTGAAGCTTTCTTT
TRBJ2-7 | 16 | . | TRBV12-5 | . | CASGLVRARGSYEQYF | TGTGCTAGTGGTTTGGTTCGCGCGAGGGGGTCCTACGAGCAGTACTTC
TRBJ1-1 | 12 | . | TRBV6-1 | . | CASSADRHTAFF | TGTGCCAGCAGCGCAGACAGGCACACAGCTTTCTTT
TRBJ2-1 | 16 | . | TRBV25-1 | . | CASSEGGLRSYNEQFF | TGTGCCAGCAGTGAAGGAGGCCTCCGCTCCTACAATGAGCAGTTCTTC
TRBJ2-7 | 17 | . | TRBV7-9 | TRBD1 | CASSSRTGTGATYEQYF | TGTGCCAGCAGCTCAAGAACCGGGACAGGAGCTACCTACGAGCAGTACTTC
TRBJ2-7 | 10 | . | TRBV30 | TRBD1 | CAGGQGAIEF | TGTGCCGGGGGACAGGGGGCGATAGAGTTC
TRBJ2-5 | 14 | . | TRBV5-4 | TRBD2 | CASSPGTRGETQYF | TGTGCCAGCAGCCCCGGGACTAGAGGGGAGACCCAGTACTTC
TRBJ2-7 | 16 | . | TRBV4-1 | TRBD2 | CASSQDGASGSWEQYF | TGCGCCAGCAGCCAAGATGGAGCTAGCGGGAGTTGGGAGCAGTACTTC
TRBJ1-2 | 14 | . | TRBV6-5 | . | CASSYSTQPYGYTF | TGTGCCAGCAGTTACTCGACACAGCCCTATGGCTACACCTTC
TRBJ2-7 | 16 | . | TRBV7-9 | TRBD2 | CASSSLPGGASYEQYF | TGTGCCAGCAGCTCACTCCCGGGGGGGGCCTCCTACGAGCAGTACTTC
TRBJ1-1 | 17 | . | TRBV29-1 | . | CSAKPRIWGLGNTEAFF | TGCAGCGCAAAACCTCGAATCTGGGGGCTGGGGAACACTGAAGCTTTCTTT
TRBJ2-1 | 18 | . | TRBV28 | TRBD2 | CASSLWIWREGPRNEQFF | TGTGCCAGCAGTTTATGGATCTGGCGGGAGGGGCCCCGCAATGAGCAGTTCTTC
TRBJ2-4 | 15 | . | TRBV7-9 | TRBD2 | CASSSSGTSKNIQYF | TGTGCCAGCAGCTCTAGCGGGACCTCAAAAAACATTCAGTACTTC
TRBJ2-5 | 14 | . | TRBV11-2 | . | CASSLVSRQETQYF | TGTGCCAGCAGCTTAGTATCCAGGCAAGAGACCCAGTACTTC
TRBJ1-1 | 12 | . | TRBV6-5 | TRBD1 | CASSPQGAQAFF | TGTGCCAGCAGTCCACAGGGGGCCCAAGCTTTCTTT
TRBJ1-5 | 15 | . | TRBV7-3 | . | CASSLVAEPNQPQHF | TGTGCCAGCAGCTTAGTGGCAGAACCCAATCAGCCCCAGCATTTT
TRBJ2-7 | 16 | . | TRBV14 | TRBD1 | CASSQGTHAGGYEQYF | TGTGCCAGCAGCCAAGGAACCCACGCAGGGGGCTACGAGCAGTACTTC
TRBJ2-7 | 13 | . | TRBV4-3 | TRBD1 | CASSLGTDYEQYF | TGCGCCAGCAGCCTCGGGACAGACTACGAGCAGTACTTC
TRBJ1-1 | 15 | . | TRBV6-6 | . | CASSYGGEDPVPAFF | TGTGCCAGCAGTTACGGCGGGGAGGATCCAGTCCCAGCTTTCTTT
TRBJ2-5 | 14 | . | TRBV7-8 | . | CASSSSGPGETQYF | TGTGCCAGCAGCTCCTCAGGGCCTGGGGAGACCCAGTACTTC
TRBJ2-1 | 14 | few | TRBV7-9 | TRBD1 | CASSSSGTVNEQFF | TGTGCCAGCAGCTCCTCCGGGACAGTCAATGAGCAGTTCTTC
TRBJ2-3 | 15 | . | TRBV18 | TRBD1 | CASFPGQGGADTQYF | TGTGCCAGCTTTCCGGGACAGGGGGGCGCAGATACGCAGTATTTT
TRBJ1-4 | 15 | . | TRBV18 | . | CASSPGTRTNEKLFF | TGTGCCAGCTCACCTGGGACAAGAACCAATGAAAAACTGTTTTTT
TRBJ1-2 | 14 | once | TRBV4-2 | TRBD1 | CASSRGTETMATAF | TGTGCCAGCAGCCGAGGGACAGAGACTATGGCTACGGCCTTC
TRBJ2-7 | 14 | . | TRBV7-6 | . | CASSDKQQVYEQYF | TGTGCCAGCAGCGATAAACAACAGGTTTACGAGCAGTACTTC
TRBJ1-5 | 13 | . | TRBV7-2 | . | CASSPPFVQPQHF | TGTGCCAGCAGCCCTCCTTTTGTTCAGCCCCAGCATTTT
TRBJ1-1 | 14 | . | TRBV30 | . | CAWSVPGGNTEAFF | TGTGCCTGGAGTGTCCCCGGAGGGAACACTGAAGCTTTCTTT
TRBJ1-3 | 15 | . | TRBV7-2 | . | CASSFLPGPGNTIYF | TGTGCCAGCAGCTTTCTGCCAGGGCCTGGAAACACCATATATTTT
TRBJ2-7 | 15 | . | TRBV18 | TRBD1 | CASSPPGTGNYEQYF | TGTGCCAGCTCACCGCCCGGGACAGGGAACTACGAGCAGTACTTC
TRBJ2-3 | 14 | . | TRBV6-5 | . | CASSIGLVADTQYF | TGTGCCAGCAGTATAGGACTCGTTGCCGATACGCAGTATTTT
TRBJ2-2 | 18 | . | TRBV11-2 | TRBD2 | CASSPDRTSVSNTGELFF | TGTGCCAGCAGCCCCGACCGAACTAGCGTATCGAACACCGGGGAGCTGTTTTTT
TRBJ2-6 | 14 | . | TRBV30 | . | CAWSVLFGANVLTF | TGTGCCTGGAGTGTACTATTTGGGGCCAACGTCCTGACTTTC
TRBJ2-7 | 14 | . | TRBV2 | . | CASSEGPLSYEQYF | TGTGCCAGCAGTGAAGGTCCGTTATCCTACGAGCAGTACTTC
TRBJ2-2 | 14 | . | TRBV2 | . | CASSGVSAGGELFF | TGTGCCAGCAGTGGGGTGAGCGCGGGCGGGGAGCTGTTTTTT
TRBJ1-6 | 13 | . | TRBV7-3 | . | CASTKRRNSPLHF | TGTGCCAGCACCAAGCGTCGTAATTCACCCCTCCACTTT
TRBJ2-3 | 16 | . | TRBV10-3 | TRBD1 | CAISEGRQGRTDTQYF | TGTGCCATCAGTGAGGGTAGACAGGGTAGGACAGATACGCAGTATTTT
TRBJ2-5 | 13 | once | TRBV6-1 | . | CASKVAGSETQYF | TGTGCCAGCAAGGTAGCAGGGTCGGAGACCCAGTACTTC
TRBJ2-1 | 15 | . | TRBV4-2 | TRBD2 | CASSQRGAGGGEQFF | TGTGCCAGCAGCCAAAGGGGGGCGGGGGGCGGTGAGCAGTTCTTC
TRBJ2-1 | 15 | . | TRBV9 | TRBD2 | CASSVDSGGYNEQFF | TGTGCCAGCAGCGTAGACAGCGGGGGCTACAATGAGCAGTTCTTC
TRBJ1-4 | 18 | once | TRBV5-8 | . | CASSRSWDIPATNEKLFF | TGTGCCAGCAGCCGATCGTGGGACATCCCAGCAACTAATGAAAAACTGTTTTTT
TRBJ1-1 | 14 | . | TRBV10-1 | TRBD1 | CASRGTGGTAEAFF | TGCGCCAGCCGCGGGACAGGGGGCACGGCTGAAGCTTTCTTT
TRBJ1-5 | 15 | . | TRBV21-1 | . | CASSPRQAFNQPQHF | TGTGCCAGCAGCCCGAGACAGGCATTTAATCAGCCCCAGCATTTT